A selection of T cell receptor beta chains follows, all from one sample in a study of neurological immune-mediated disorders. TCRdb fed the 5' RACE reads into MiXCR, producing one record per CDR3 protein. The sample holds 60,000 to 70,000 distinct CDR3 sequences, around 5% seen once. Source material: PBMCs. These receptors all stem from a human donor with multiple sclerosis. The donor label of this sample is uncertain. Both conserved end residues are part of each CDR3. The D gene is left open where the match is weak. Clone size is stated in some rows and not others, as once, few, many or a class when expanded.

size	D	V	J	CDR3	DNA
many	TRBD1	TRBV5-1	TRBJ2-3	CASSSQTGVPPDTQYF	TGCGCCAGCAGCTCCCAGACAGGGGTCCCCCCAGATACGCAGTATTTT
many	NA	TRBV5-1	TRBJ2-2	CASSLEAGFHGTGELFF	TGCGCCAGCAGCTTGGAGGCAGGGTTTCACGGGACCGGGGAGCTGTTTTTT
NA	TRBD2	TRBV10-3	TRBJ2-2	CAISAVASGSTGELFF	TGTGCCATCTCCGCAGTCGCTAGCGGGAGCACCGGGGAGCTGTTTTTT
many	NA	TRBV15	TRBJ2-7	CATSQISGEQYF	TGTGCCACCAGCCAGATTTCGGGGGAGCAGTACTTC
many	TRBD1	TRBV5-1	TRBJ2-2	CASSSGTGVDTGELFF	TGCGCCAGCAGCTCTGGGACAGGGGTCGACACCGGGGAGCTGTTTTTT
few	NA	TRBV27	TRBJ2-3	CASSPRDLKRTDTQYF	TGTGCCAGCAGTCCTAGGGATCTTAAACGCACAGATACGCAGTATTTT
many	TRBD2	TRBV20-1	TRBJ2-3	CSARASGAVDTQYF	TGCAGTGCTAGGGCTAGCGGGGCCGTTGATACGCAGTATTTT
many	NA	TRBV4-2	TRBJ1-1	CASSRNAEAFF	TGTGCCAGCAGCCGGAACGCTGAAGCTTTCTTT
many	NA	TRBV7-6	TRBJ2-4	CASSLGPGRTVNIQYF	TGTGCCAGCAGCTTAGGCCCCGGACGGACAGTAAACATTCAGTACTTC
many	NA	TRBV4-1	TRBJ1-6	CASSLQLGRALRSPLHF	TGCGCCAGCAGCCTACAACTCGGACGGGCGCTACGATCACCCCTCCACTTT
many	NA	TRBV13	TRBJ2-7	CASSLRAASYEQYF	TGTGCCAGCAGCTTAAGGGCTGCTTCCTACGAGCAGTACTTC
many	NA	TRBV20-1	TRBJ1-3	CSAAEPGSGNTIYF	TGCAGTGCTGCAGAACCGGGCTCTGGAAACACCATATATTTT
many	NA	TRBV9	TRBJ2-3	CASSPDISTDTQYF	TGTGCCAGCAGCCCGGACATTAGCACAGATACGCAGTATTTT
many	TRBD2	TRBV20-1	TRBJ2-2	CSAPTSGSNTGELFF	TGCAGTGCTCCGACTAGCGGATCGAACACCGGGGAGCTGTTTTTT
many	NA	TRBV6-6	TRBJ2-1	CASSFGGGNYNEQFF	TGTGCCAGCAGTTTCGGAGGGGGGAACTACAATGAGCAGTTCTTC
many	NA	TRBV10-3	TRBJ1-1	CAIKGVGRVNTEAFF	TGTGCCATCAAGGGGGTCGGCAGGGTGAACACTGAAGCTTTCTTT
many	NA	TRBV29-1	TRBJ2-3	CSVDGIPGLSTDTQYF	TGCAGCGTTGATGGGATTCCGGGACTCTCAACAGATACGCAGTATTTT
many	NA	TRBV3-1	TRBJ1-1	CASSLQERGWQGKLTEAFF	TGTGCCAGCAGCCTCCAAGAACGAGGGTGGCAGGGGAAACTCACTGAAGCTTTCTTT
many	NA	TRBV5-1	TRBJ1-1	CASSLATMNTEAFF	TGCGCCAGCAGCTTAGCCACCATGAACACTGAAGCTTTCTTT
many	TRBD1	TRBV20-1	TRBJ2-7	CSARAATGAYEQYF	TGCAGTGCTAGAGCCGCGACAGGGGCCTACGAGCAGTACTTC
medium-sized	TRBD2	TRBV20-1	TRBJ2-1	CSARQLAGKNEQFF	TGCAGTGCTAGGCAACTAGCGGGGAAAAATGAGCAGTTCTTC
many	NA	TRBV7-9	TRBJ2-7	CASSLRAAPYEQYF	TGTGCCAGCAGCTTACGGGCAGCTCCCTACGAGCAGTACTTC
NA	NA	TRBV12-3/TRBV12-4	TRBJ2-7	CASSLGEGYEQYF	TGTGCCAGCAGTTTGGGGGAAGGCTACGAGCAGTACTTC
many	NA	TRBV20-1	TRBJ2-5	CSARRGRTETQYF	TGCAGTGCCCGGAGGGGCCGCACCGAGACCCAGTACTTC
many	TRBD2	TRBV6-5	TRBJ2-2	CASSFLETSLAGELFF	TGTGCCAGCAGCTTCCTCGAGACTAGCTTGGCCGGGGAGCTGTTTTTT
many	NA	TRBV7-2	TRBJ2-7	CASSLRVLYEQYF	TGTGCCAGCAGCTTACGAGTACTCTACGAGCAGTACTTC
many	TRBD1	TRBV14	TRBJ1-1	CASSPRQGFDTEAFF	TGTGCCAGCAGCCCAAGACAGGGTTTTGACACTGAAGCTTTCTTT
many	NA	TRBV30	TRBJ1-1	CAWGEGTEAFF	TGTGCCTGGGGGGAAGGCACTGAAGCTTTCTTT
many	NA	TRBV2	TRBJ2-5	CASRGTNQETQYF	TGTGCCAGCAGGGGGACCAACCAAGAGACCCAGTACTTC
many	NA	TRBV7-9	TRBJ2-3	CASSLDWSSTDTQYF	TGTGCCAGCAGCTTAGACTGGTCTAGCACAGATACGCAGTATTTT
many	NA	TRBV12-3/TRBV12-4	TRBJ2-7	CASSSRGEQYF	TGTGCCAGCAGTTCTAGAGGCGAGCAGTACTTC
NA	NA	TRBV6-2/TRBV6-3	TRBJ2-5	CASKDAETQYF	TGTGCCAGCAAGGATGCGGAGACCCAGTACTTC
many	NA	TRBV20-1	TRBJ2-7	CSATRGTYEQYF	TGCAGTGCTACGCGGGGCACCTACGAGCAGTACTTC
many	NA	TRBV6-5	TRBJ2-1	CASSYYQFHNEQFF	TGTGCCAGCAGTTACTACCAGTTCCACAATGAGCAGTTCTTC
many	NA	TRBV20-1	TRBJ2-2	CSARIGSDTGELFF	TGCAGTGCTAGGATCGGGTCTGACACCGGGGAGCTGTTTTTT
many	NA	TRBV5-1	TRBJ2-1	CASSLGAGIYNEQFF	TGCGCCAGCAGCTTGGGGGCGGGGATCTACAATGAGCAGTTCTTC
many	NA	TRBV5-1	TRBJ2-3	CASSLLTGASGTDTQYF	TGCGCCAGCAGCCTTTTAACAGGCGCATCAGGCACAGATACGCAGTATTTT
many	TRBD1	TRBV12-3/TRBV12-4	TRBJ2-2	CASSLRGPRTGELFF	TGTGCCAGCAGTTTAAGGGGGCCAAGGACCGGGGAGCTGTTTTTT
many	NA	TRBV5-5	TRBJ1-1	CASSRLQGWATEAFF	TGTGCCAGCAGCCGTCTACAGGGTTGGGCCACTGAAGCTTTCTTT
many	NA	TRBV6-5	TRBJ2-7	CAGSPAGYSYEQYF	TGTGCCGGCAGCCCTGCCGGATACTCCTACGAGCAGTACTTC
many	NA	TRBV2	TRBJ1-3	CASSETGPTGNTIYF	TGTGCCAGCAGTGAAACAGGACCTACTGGAAACACCATATATTTT
many	TRBD2	TRBV7-2	TRBJ2-1	CASSISGGAVEQFF	TGTGCCAGCAGCATTAGCGGGGGGGCCGTTGAGCAGTTCTTC
many	NA	TRBV5-1	TRBJ2-2	CASSVSQTANTGELFF	TGCGCCAGCAGCGTATCCCAAACGGCGAACACCGGGGAGCTGTTTTTT
many	NA	TRBV2	TRBJ1-5	CASSVGGFYQPQHF	TGTGCCAGCAGTGTCGGGGGGTTCTATCAGCCCCAGCATTTT
many	NA	TRBV5-1	TRBJ1-5	CASSPDPHNQPQHF	TGCGCCAGCAGCCCGGACCCCCACAATCAGCCCCAGCATTTT
many	NA	TRBV5-1	TRBJ1-5	CASSLESTNQPQHF	TGCGCCAGCAGCTTAGAGTCCACCAATCAGCCCCAGCATTTT
many	TRBD2	TRBV6-5	TRBJ2-7	CASSYGGGDYEQYF	TGTGCCAGCAGTTACGGCGGGGGGGACTACGAGCAGTACTTC
many	NA	TRBV7-9	TRBJ1-4	CASSLWNPTNEKLFF	TGTGCCAGCAGCTTGTGGAATCCAACTAATGAAAAACTGTTTTTT
few	NA	TRBV29-1	TRBJ2-7	CSARDGAYEQYF	TGCAGCGCGAGGGACGGAGCCTACGAGCAGTACTTC